This record looks at one T cell receptor (beta chain) sequence and its context. This record belongs to a study of OX40 agonist ivuxolimab in advanced cancers. Sequenced by immunoSEQ multiplex PCR; TCRdb stores in-frame clones only, minus some. The table has about 62,000 clones, 75% to 85% seen once. The receptor was derived from an adult with an advanced solid tumor such as melanoma, head and neck, liver or kidney cancer. The sequencing here drew on CD4+ or CD8+ T cells sorted from blood, taken in a trial of the OX40 agonist ivuxolimab.

CDR3 DNA sequence: TGCGCCAGCAGCCAAGGGACAGGGGGCTATCAGCCCCAGCATTTT. Amino acid sequence: CASSQGTGGYQPQHF. The chain is built from TRBV4-3 and TRBJ1-5, with 11 nucleotides matching TRBD1. The CDR3 runs to 15 residues. Trimming took 1 base from V and 5 from J; bases not matched to a gene: 1. Germline V gene lookup returns CDR1 LGHNA and CDR2 YSLEER.